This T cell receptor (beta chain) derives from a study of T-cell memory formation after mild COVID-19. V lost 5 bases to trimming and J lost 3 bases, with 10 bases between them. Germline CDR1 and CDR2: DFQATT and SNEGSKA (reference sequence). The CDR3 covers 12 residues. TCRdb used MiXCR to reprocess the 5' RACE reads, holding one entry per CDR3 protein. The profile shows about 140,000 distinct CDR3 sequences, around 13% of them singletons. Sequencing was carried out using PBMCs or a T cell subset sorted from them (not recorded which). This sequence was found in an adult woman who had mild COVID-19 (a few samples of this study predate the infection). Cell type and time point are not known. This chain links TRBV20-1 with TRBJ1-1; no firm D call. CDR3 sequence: CSAGRPDTEAFF. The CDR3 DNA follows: TGCAGTGCTGGGCGCCCGGACACTGAAGCTTTCTTT.